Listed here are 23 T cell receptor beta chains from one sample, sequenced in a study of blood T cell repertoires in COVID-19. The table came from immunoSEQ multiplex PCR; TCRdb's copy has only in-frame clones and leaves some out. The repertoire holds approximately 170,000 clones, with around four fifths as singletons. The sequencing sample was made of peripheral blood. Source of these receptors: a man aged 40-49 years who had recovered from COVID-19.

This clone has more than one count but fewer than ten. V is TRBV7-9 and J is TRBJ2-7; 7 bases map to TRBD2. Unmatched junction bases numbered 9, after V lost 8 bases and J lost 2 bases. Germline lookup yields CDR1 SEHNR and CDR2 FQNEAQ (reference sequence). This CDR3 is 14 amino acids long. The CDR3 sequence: CASGEAGSPYEQYF. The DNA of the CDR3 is TGTGCCAGCGGAGAAGCGGGATCTCCCTACGAGCAGTACTTC.

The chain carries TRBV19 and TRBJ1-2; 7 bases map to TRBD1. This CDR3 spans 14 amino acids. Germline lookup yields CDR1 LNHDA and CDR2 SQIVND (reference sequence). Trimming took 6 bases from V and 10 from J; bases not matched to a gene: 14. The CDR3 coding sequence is TGTGCCAGTAGCAATGAAGGTGTCGGGACAGCCTACACCTTC. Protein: CASSNEGVGTAYTF. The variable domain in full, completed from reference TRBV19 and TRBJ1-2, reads DGGITQSPKYLFRKEGQNVTLSCEQNLNHDAMYWYRQDPGQGLRLIYYSQIVNDFQKGDIAEGYSVSREKKESFPLTVTSAQKNPTAFYLCASSNEGVGTAYTFGSGTRLTVV.

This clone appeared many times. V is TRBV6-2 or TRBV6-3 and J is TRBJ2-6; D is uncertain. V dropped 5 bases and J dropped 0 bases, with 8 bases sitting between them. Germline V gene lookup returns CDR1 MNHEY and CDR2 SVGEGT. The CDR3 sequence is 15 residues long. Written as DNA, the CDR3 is TGTGCCAGCAGTCTAGACCCCTCTGGGGCCAACGTCCTGACTTTC. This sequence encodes CASSLDPSGANVLTF.

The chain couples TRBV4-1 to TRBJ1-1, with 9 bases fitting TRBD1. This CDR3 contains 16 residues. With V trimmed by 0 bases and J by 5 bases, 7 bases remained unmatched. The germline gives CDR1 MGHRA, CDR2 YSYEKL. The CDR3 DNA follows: TGCGCCAGCAGCCAAGAACGGCGGGACAGGGAGACTGAAGCTTTCTTT. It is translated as CASSQERRDRETEAFF.

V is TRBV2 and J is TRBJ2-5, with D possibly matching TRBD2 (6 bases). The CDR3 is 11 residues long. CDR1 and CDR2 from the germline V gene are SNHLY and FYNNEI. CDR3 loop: CVPGGQETQYF. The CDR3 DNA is TGTGTTCCCGGGGGCCAAGAGACCCAGTACTTC.

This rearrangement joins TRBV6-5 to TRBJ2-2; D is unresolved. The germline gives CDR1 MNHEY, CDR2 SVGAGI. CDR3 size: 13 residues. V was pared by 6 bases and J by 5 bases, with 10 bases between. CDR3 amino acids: CASRKHGTGELFF. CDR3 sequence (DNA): TGTGCCAGCAGAAAGCACGGGACCGGGGAGCTGTTTTTT.

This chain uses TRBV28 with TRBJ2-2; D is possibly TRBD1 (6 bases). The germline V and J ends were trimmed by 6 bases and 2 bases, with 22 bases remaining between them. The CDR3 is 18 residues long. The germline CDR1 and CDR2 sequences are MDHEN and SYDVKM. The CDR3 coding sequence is TGTGCCAGCAGCTTACCTTTTGTCGGACAGATCAACACCGGGGAGCTGTTTTTT. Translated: CASSLPFVGQINTGELFF.

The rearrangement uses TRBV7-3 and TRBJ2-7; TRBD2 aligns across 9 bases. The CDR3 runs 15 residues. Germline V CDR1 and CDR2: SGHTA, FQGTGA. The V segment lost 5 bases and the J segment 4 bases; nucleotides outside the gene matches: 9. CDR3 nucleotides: TGTGCCAGCAGCCCAGATAGCGGGAGAGTATACGAGCAGTACTTC. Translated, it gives CASSPDSGRVYEQYF.

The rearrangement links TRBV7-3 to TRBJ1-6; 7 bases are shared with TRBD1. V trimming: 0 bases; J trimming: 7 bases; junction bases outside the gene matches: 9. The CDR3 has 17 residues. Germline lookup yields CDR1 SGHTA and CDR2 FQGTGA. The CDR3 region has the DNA TGTGCCAGCAGCTTAACCCCGACAGGGACTGGGAATTCACCCCTCCACTTT. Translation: CASSLTPTGTGNSPLHF.

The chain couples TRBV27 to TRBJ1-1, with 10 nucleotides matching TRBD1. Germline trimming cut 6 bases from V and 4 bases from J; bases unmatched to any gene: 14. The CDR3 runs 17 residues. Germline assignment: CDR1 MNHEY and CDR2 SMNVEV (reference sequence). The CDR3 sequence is CASRNPRTGGEGTEAFF. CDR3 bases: TGTGCCAGCAGAAACCCGCGGACAGGGGGAGAAGGCACTGAAGCTTTCTTT.

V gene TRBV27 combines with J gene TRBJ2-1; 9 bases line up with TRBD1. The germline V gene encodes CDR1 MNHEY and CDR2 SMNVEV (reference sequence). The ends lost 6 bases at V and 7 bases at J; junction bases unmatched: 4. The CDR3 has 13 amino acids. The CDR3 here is CASSTGGANEQFF. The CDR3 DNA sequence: TGTGCCAGCAGCACAGGGGGCGCGAATGAGCAGTTCTTC.

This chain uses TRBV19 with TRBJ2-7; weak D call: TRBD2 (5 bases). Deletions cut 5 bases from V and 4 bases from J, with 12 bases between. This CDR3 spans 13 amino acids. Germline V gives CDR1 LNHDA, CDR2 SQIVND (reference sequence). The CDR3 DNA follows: TGTGCCAGTAGTTTCAACCCGGGGTACGAGCAGTACTTC. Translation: CASSFNPGYEQYF.

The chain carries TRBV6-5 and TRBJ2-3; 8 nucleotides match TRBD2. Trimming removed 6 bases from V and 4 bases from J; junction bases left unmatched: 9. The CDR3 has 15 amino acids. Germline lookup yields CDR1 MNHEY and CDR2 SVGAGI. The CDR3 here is CASRPGGREPDTQYF. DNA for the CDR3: TGTGCCAGCAGGCCGGGGGGGCGGGAGCCAGATACGCAGTATTTT.

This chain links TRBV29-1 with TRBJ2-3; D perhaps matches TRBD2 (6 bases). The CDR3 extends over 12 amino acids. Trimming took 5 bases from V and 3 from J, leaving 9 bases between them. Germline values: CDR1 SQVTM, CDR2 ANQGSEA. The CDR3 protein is CSVHAGTDTQYF. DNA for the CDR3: TGCAGCGTTCATGCGGGGACAGATACGCAGTATTTT.

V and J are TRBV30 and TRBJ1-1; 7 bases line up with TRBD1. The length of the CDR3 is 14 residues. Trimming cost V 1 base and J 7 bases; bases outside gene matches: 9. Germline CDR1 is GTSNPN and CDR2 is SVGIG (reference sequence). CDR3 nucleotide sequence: TGTGCCTGGAGTGAAATGACAGGGCGAAGTGAAGCTTTCTTT. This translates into CAWSEMTGRSEAFF.

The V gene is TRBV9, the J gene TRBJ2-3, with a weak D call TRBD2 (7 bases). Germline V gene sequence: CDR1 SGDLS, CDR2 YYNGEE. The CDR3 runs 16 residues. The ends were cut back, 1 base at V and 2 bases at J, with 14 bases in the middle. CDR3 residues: CASSVPGGGLTDTQYF. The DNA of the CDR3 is TGTGCCAGCAGCGTACCGGGCGGGGGCCTCACAGATACGCAGTATTTT.

The DNA for the CDR3 is TGCGCCAGCAGCTTCCTAGCGGTCTCCACAAGCACAGATACGCAGTATTTT. Protein product: CASSFLAVSTSTDTQYF. This sequence joins TRBV5-1 and TRBJ2-3, with 7 bases aligning to TRBD2. The CDR3 has 17 residues. V lost 2 bases and J lost 0; bases outside the gene matches: 9. The germline V gene encodes CDR1 SGHRS and CDR2 YFSETQ.

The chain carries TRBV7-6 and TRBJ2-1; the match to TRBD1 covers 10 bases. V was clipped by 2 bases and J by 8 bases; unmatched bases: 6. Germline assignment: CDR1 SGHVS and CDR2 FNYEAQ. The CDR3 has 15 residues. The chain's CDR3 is CASSLRGQGFHEQFF. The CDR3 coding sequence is TGTGCCAGCAGCTTAAGGGGACAGGGGTTCCATGAGCAGTTCTTC.

CDR3 loop: CASSSSGLAGLINNEQFF. CDR3 in DNA: TGTGCCAGCAGCTCTAGCGGACTAGCGGGGCTAATTAACAATGAGCAGTTCTTC. This sequence joins TRBV7-9 and TRBJ2-1; TRBD2 aligns across 12 bases. The length of the CDR3 is 18 residues. V dropped 4 bases and J dropped 5; count of bases not matched to a gene: 12. In germline, CDR1 is SEHNR, CDR2 FQNEAQ (reference sequence).

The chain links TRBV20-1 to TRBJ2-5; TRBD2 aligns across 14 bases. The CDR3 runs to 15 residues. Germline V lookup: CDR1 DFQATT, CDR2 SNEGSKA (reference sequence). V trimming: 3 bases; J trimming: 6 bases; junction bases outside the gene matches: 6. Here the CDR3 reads CSASWRLAGGQTQYF. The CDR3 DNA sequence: TGCAGTGCTAGTTGGAGACTAGCGGGAGGGCAGACCCAGTACTTC.

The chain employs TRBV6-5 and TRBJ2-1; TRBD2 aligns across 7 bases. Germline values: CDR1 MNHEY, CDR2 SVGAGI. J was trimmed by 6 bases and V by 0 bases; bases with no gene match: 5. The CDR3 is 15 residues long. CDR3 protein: CASSYSREPPNEQFF. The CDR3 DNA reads TGTGCCAGCAGTTACTCGCGGGAGCCCCCCAATGAGCAGTTCTTC.

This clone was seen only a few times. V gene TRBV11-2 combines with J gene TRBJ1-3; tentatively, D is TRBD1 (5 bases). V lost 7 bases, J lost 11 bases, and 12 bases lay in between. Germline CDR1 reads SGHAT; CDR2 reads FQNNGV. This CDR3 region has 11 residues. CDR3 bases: TGTGCCAGCACCCTGGGGCGTTCCATATATTTT. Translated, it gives CASTLGRSIYF.

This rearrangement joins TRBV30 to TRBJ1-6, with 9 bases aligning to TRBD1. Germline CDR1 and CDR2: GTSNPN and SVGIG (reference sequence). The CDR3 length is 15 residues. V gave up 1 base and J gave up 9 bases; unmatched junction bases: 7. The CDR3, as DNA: TGTGCCTGGAGTGCCCCCGGGACAGGGACTTCACCCCTCCACTTT. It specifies CAWSAPGTGTSPLHF.